This TCR beta chain derives from a study of shared clonotypes between healthy human individuals. V was clipped by 0 bases and J by 7 bases; unmatched bases: 12. Germline V gives CDR1 LNHNV, CDR2 YYDKDF (reference sequence). There are 16 residues in the CDR3. The table came from immunoSEQ multiplex PCR; TCRdb's copy has only in-frame clones and leaves some out. The sample contains about 600,000 clones, 95% to 98% of which appear only once. The V and J genes are TRBV15 and TRBJ2-7, with TRBD1 identical over 7 bases. The clonotype was recovered from a woman aged 25 to 39 in good health. The source material was naive CD4+ T cells sorted from blood. Stated subset: CD45RA+ positively selected. The CDR3 here is CATSREQGPNLGEQYF. DNA for the CDR3: TGTGCCACCAGCAGAGAACAGGGGCCGAACCTCGGAGAGCAGTACTTC.